Sequencing of this T cell receptor (beta chain) was carried out in a study of blood T cell repertoires in COVID-19. Study at large: COVID-19 samples, acute and convalescent, were from the United States, Italy and Spain.

The Seattle site enrolled patients during active infection and followed them longitudinally. The assay was immunoSEQ multiplex PCR, and TCRdb's table has in-frame clones only and misses some. The sample has about 38,000 clones, just under 75% seen once; the top ten hold 8% to 11%. CDR3 length: 12 amino acids. The V end was cut by 4 bases, the J end by 6 bases, with 7 bases between. Germline loops: CDR1 LGHDT, CDR2 YNNKEL (reference sequence). This clone was observed a few times. The specimen sequenced was peripheral blood. The receptor was isolated from a man aged 65-85 years with COVID-19, enrolled during active disease. The rearrangement joins TRBV3-1 (or the pseudogene TRBV3-2) to TRBJ2-1; D may be TRBD1 (6 bases). CDR3 DNA: TGTGCCAGCAGCCTGGGGGCCAATGAGCAGTTCTTC. Its protein product is CASSLGANEQFF.